One and the same sample provided the 25 T cell receptor beta chains below, sequenced in a study of tumor-infiltrating lymphocytes in localized non-small cell lung cancer (TCRdb year 2021). The library was built by means of the immunoSEQ multiplex PCR assay. The immuneACCESS repertoire file appears here via TCRdb, limited to in-frame rearrangements. These files lack a portion of the clones; in checked studies, under half of the deficit traces to unresolved V genes, and the cause of the others is not known. The sample includes about 14,000 clones, with around 72% observed a single time. About a tenth of the sample is in the top ten clones. Sequenced sample: uninvolved lung tissue not adjacent to the tumor. These TCRs come from a human donor with non-small cell lung cancer.

The table lists this clone with a count of one. CDR3: CASTGDRLNYGYTF. CDR3 DNA: TGTGCCTCAACCGGGGACAGGCTTAACTATGGCTACACCTTC. V usage is TRBV30 and J usage is TRBJ1-2; 8 nucleotides match TRBD1. Trimming cost V 7 bases and J 1 base; bases outside gene matches: 8. CDR1 GTSNPN and CDR2 SVGIG come from the germline V gene (reference sequence). The CDR3 loop spans 14 amino acids.

The CDR3, as DNA: TGTGCCAGCAGTTTATTCCGCACCGGGGAGCTGTTTTTT. Its translation is CASSLFRTGELFF. The chain uses TRBV28 and TRBJ2-2; D ambiguous. The germline V and J ends were trimmed by 1 base and 4 bases, with 4 bases remaining between them. There are 13 residues in the CDR3. Per the germline V gene, CDR1 is MDHEN and CDR2 is SYDVKM.

The chain recombines TRBV2 with TRBJ1-3; D gene unclear. The ends were cut back, 8 bases at V and 0 bases at J, with 11 bases in the middle. The CDR3 consists of 14 residues. Germline loops: CDR1 SNHLY, CDR2 FYNNEI. CDR3 region: CASADASSGNTIYF. The CDR3 DNA reads as TGTGCCAGCGCCGACGCCAGCTCTGGAAACACCATATATTTT.

This sequence joins TRBV28 and TRBJ1-1; 9 bases map to TRBD1. This CDR3 is built from 15 residues. Per germline, CDR1 MDHEN and CDR2 SYDVKM. J lost 4 bases, V lost 5 bases, and 8 bases had no gene match. The CDR3 sequence: CASSTGGRRGTEAFF. Written as DNA, the CDR3 is TGTGCCAGCAGTACAGGGGGCCGTCGGGGCACTGAAGCTTTCTTT. Full variable domain (missing parts from reference TRBV28 and TRBJ1-1): DVKVTQSSRYLVKRTGEKVFLECVQDMDHENMFWYRQDPGLGLRLIYFSYDVKMKEKGDIPEGYSVSREKKERFSLILESASTNQTSMYLCASSTGGRRGTEAFFGQGTRLTVV.

The chain has TRBV29-1 and TRBJ2-2; 11 bases map to TRBD2. The CDR3 spans 16 residues. The V gene's germline CDR1 is SQVTM and CDR2 ANQGSEA. V gave up 4 bases and J gave up 1 base; unmatched junction bases: 5. In DNA form, the CDR3 reads TGCAGCGTTGGGGTGGGACTAGCGGTGAACACCGGGGAGCTGTTTTTT. Residues: CSVGVGLAVNTGELFF.

The chain links TRBV5-4 to TRBJ2-3; D gene ambiguous. The CDR3 extends over 16 amino acids. Germline V gene lookup returns CDR1 SGHNT and CDR2 YYREEE (reference sequence). Trimming stripped 5 bases from V and 2 bases from J, with 18 bases between. This CDR3 is CASRPGEGWDTDTQYF. CDR3 nucleotide sequence: TGTGCCAGCAGGCCGGGTGAAGGGTGGGACACAGATACGCAGTATTTT.

CDR3 amino acids: CASSVTGMDDEQFF. The DNA for the CDR3 is TGTGCCAGCAGTGTTACAGGGATGGACGATGAGCAGTTCTTC. The chain combines TRBV6-1 with TRBJ2-1; a possible D gene is TRBD1 (6 bases). Trimming removed 4 bases at V and 8 bases at J, with 15 bases between. From germline, CDR1 is MNHNS and CDR2 SASEGT. The CDR3 extends over 14 amino acids.

The rearrangement joins TRBV6-5 to TRBJ1-2; D not certain. The germline V gene encodes CDR1 MNHEY and CDR2 SVGAGI. The ends were cut back, 5 bases at V and 3 bases at J, with 10 bases in the middle. This CDR3 spans 13 amino acids. In nucleotides, the CDR3 is TGTGCCAGCAGTCCTGCTCCGGACTATGGCTACACCTTC. Translating gives CASSPAPDYGYTF.

The chain carries TRBV30 and TRBJ2-7; 10 bases agree with TRBD2. Germline loops: CDR1 GTSNPN, CDR2 SVGIG (reference sequence). CDR3 length equals 15 residues. J gave up 3 bases and V 0 bases, and 5 bases lay outside the gene matches. The CDR3 here is CAWSVVVAGGYEQYF. DNA for the CDR3: TGTGCCTGGAGTGTCGTGGTAGCGGGAGGCTACGAGCAGTACTTC.

This clone has a handful of counts. The chain joins TRBV5-4 to TRBJ2-7, with D maybe TRBD2 (5 bases). Germline assignment: CDR1 SGHNT and CDR2 YYREEE (reference sequence). Between the trimmed V and J ends, which lost 4 bases and 3 bases, there was a span of 14 bases. This CDR3 spans 14 amino acids. CDR3 protein: CASSPRGNVYEQYF. For the CDR3, the DNA is TGTGCCAGCAGCCCGCGAGGGAATGTCTACGAGCAGTACTTC. Drawing the rest from reference TRBV5-4 and TRBJ2-7, the complete variable domain is ETGVTQSPTHLIKTRGQQVTLRCSSQSGHNTVSWYQQALGQGPQFIFQYYREEENGRGNFPPRFSGLQFPNYSSELNVNALELDDSALYLCASSPRGNVYEQYFGPGTRLTVT.

The chain employs TRBV9 and TRBJ2-5; D possibly matches TRBD1 or TRBD2 (5 bases each). The CDR3 totals 15 residues. Trimming cost V 0 bases and J 2 bases, with 11 bases left between them. Germline values: CDR1 SGDLS, CDR2 YYNGEE. CDR3 amino acids: CASSVEGTPQETQYF. In DNA form, the CDR3 reads TGTGCCAGCAGCGTAGAGGGGACCCCACAAGAGACCCAGTACTTC.

V gene TRBV2 combines with J gene TRBJ2-2; D may match TRBD1 or TRBD2 (6 bases each). The CDR3 contains 16 residues. Per the germline V gene, CDR1 is SNHLY and CDR2 is FYNNEI. Trimming stripped 7 bases from V and 0 bases from J, with 15 bases between. CDR3 sequence: CASTGGHQSNTGELFF. CDR3 bases: TGTGCCAGCACCGGGGGACACCAATCGAACACCGGGGAGCTGTTTTTT.

On this clone itself: Additional DNA sequences in this sample encode the identical CDR3. This chain connects TRBV4-3 to TRBJ2-5, with TRBD2 identical over 13 bases. Germline V CDR1 and CDR2: LGHNA, YSLEER. Trimming took 4 bases from V and 5 from J; bases not matched to a gene: 4. This CDR3 spans 15 amino acids. This CDR3 is CASSLGLAGAETQYF. CDR3 coding DNA: TGCGCCAGCAGCCTTGGACTAGCGGGGGCCGAGACCCAGTACTTC.

The chain couples TRBV20-1 to TRBJ1-1, with D perhaps matching TRBD1 (5 bases). Per germline, CDR1 DFQATT and CDR2 SNEGSKA (reference sequence). V lost 1 base and J 11 bases, leaving 11 bases between the germline ends. The CDR3 spans 11 residues. CDR3 sequence: CSARGTKAAFF. The CDR3 bases are TGCAGTGCTAGAGGGACAAAGGCGGCTTTCTTT.

The chain is built from TRBV29-1 and TRBJ2-1, with 7 bases identical to TRBD2. With V trimmed by 6 bases and J by 0 bases, 29 bases remained unmatched. The CDR3 consists of 22 residues. Germline V gene lookup returns CDR1 SQVTM and CDR2 ANQGSEA. CDR3 protein: CSVNRGSGTLRDNTNSYNEQFF. CDR3 coding DNA: TGCAGCGTCAATCGCGGGAGCGGGACGCTCCGCGACAATACAAACTCCTACAATGAGCAGTTCTTC.

The chain combines TRBV7-8 with TRBJ1-3; 7 bases agree with TRBD1. The V gene end was trimmed by 8 bases and the J gene end by 0 bases; junction bases not matched to a gene: 10. Germline V lookup: CDR1 SGHVS, CDR2 FQNEAQ. The CDR3 covers 16 residues. CDR3 coding DNA: TGTGCCAGCTCCGCCCAGGGGGTTCTCTCTGGAAACACCATATATTTT. Its protein is CASSAQGVLSGNTIYF.

The rearrangement links TRBV6-5 to TRBJ1-2; D gene ambiguous. CDR3 size: 12 residues. Between the trimmed V and J ends, which lost 6 bases and 1 base, there was a span of 6 bases. In germline, CDR1 is MNHEY, CDR2 SVGAGI. CDR3 sequence reads: CASREYNYGYTF. The CDR3 nucleotides are TGTGCCAGCAGGGAGTATAACTATGGCTACACCTTC.

V usage is TRBV2 and J usage is TRBJ2-1; 8 positions match TRBD2. The CDR3 extends over 13 amino acids. The J segment lost 7 bases and the V segment lost 8 bases, leaving 7 bases of the junction unmatched. Germline V gene lookup returns CDR1 SNHLY and CDR2 FYNNEI. The CDR3 loop reads CASARERGNEQFF. In DNA, the CDR3 is TGTGCCAGCGCGCGGGAGCGGGGGAATGAGCAGTTCTTC.

The J gene is TRBJ1-5, the V gene TRBV6-1; D call uncertain. V lost 7 bases and J 12 bases, leaving 13 bases between the germline ends. This CDR3 contains 11 residues. Per germline, CDR1 MNHNS and CDR2 SASEGT. The CDR3 DNA reads as TGTGCCAGCAAGAAGGTATTTTTCCAGCATTTT. Translated, it gives CASKKVFFQHF.

This clone has just a few counts. This chain links TRBV29-1 with TRBJ1-1; D perhaps matches TRBD1 (5 bases). The germline gives CDR1 SQVTM, CDR2 ANQGSEA. V was pared by 6 bases and J by 5 bases, with 13 bases between. The CDR3 spans 12 residues. CDR3 coding DNA: TGCAGCGTCGTGACAGCTCTAACTGAAGCTTTCTTT. Its protein is CSVVTALTEAFF.

This chain uses TRBV11-3 with TRBJ2-1; TRBD2 might be the D (6 bases). Germline loops: CDR1 SGHNT, CDR2 YENEEA. The CDR3 is 13 residues long. V lost 5 bases and J 3 bases, leaving 8 bases between the germline ends. In nucleotides, the CDR3 is TGTGCCAGCAGCCCGGGGGTCTACAATGAGCAGTTCTTC. Amino acid sequence: CASSPGVYNEQFF.

This clone is categorized as medium-sized. V is TRBV5-1 and J is TRBJ1-1; unclear D gene. The V gene lost 4 bases and the J gene lost 1 base, with 11 bases spanning the gap. The CDR3 runs to 14 residues. Germline lookup yields CDR1 SGHRS and CDR2 YFSETQ. For the CDR3, the DNA is TGCGCCAGCAGCATTACAAGGACGAACACTGAAGCTTTCTTT. This encodes CASSITRTNTEAFF.

This chain joins TRBV2 and TRBJ2-7; D not certain. The CDR3 sequence is 15 residues long. Germline V gene lookup returns CDR1 SNHLY and CDR2 FYNNEI. Trimming removed 0 bases at V and 4 bases at J, with 13 bases between. CDR3 coding DNA: TGTGCCAGCAGTGAAGCTATTTCAGCAACTTACGAGCAGTACTTC. The encoded protein is CASSEAISATYEQYF.

The chain has TRBV4-1 and TRBJ2-5; D possibly matches TRBD1 or TRBD2 (5 bases each). This CDR3 is built from 14 residues. The germline V gene encodes CDR1 MGHRA and CDR2 YSYEKL. V lost 6 bases, J lost 1 base, and 12 bases lay in between. This CDR3 reads CASRLGTGQETQYF. CDR3 coding DNA: TGCGCCAGCAGACTCGGGACGGGCCAAGAGACCCAGTACTTC.

The chain links TRBV7-2 to TRBJ2-5; no clear D. Germline V gene lookup returns CDR1 SGHTA and CDR2 FQGNSA. Trimming removed 1 base at V and 4 bases at J, with 16 bases between. The CDR3 covers 16 residues. The CDR3 protein is CASSLEGPGLVETQYF. DNA of the CDR3: TGTGCCAGCAGCTTAGAGGGTCCAGGTTTGGTAGAGACCCAGTACTTC.